This record covers a single T cell receptor beta chain. The table lists this clone with a few counts. The specificity of this receptor is unknown. The receptor originates from a mouse, and its gene names and germline sequences are accordingly murine. The read halts 1 residue ahead of the CDR3 end, with the missing end drawn from the germline J gene. The library was made by the immunoSEQ multiplex PCR assay. TCRbeta CDR3 sequencing was performed at survey depth by Adaptive Biotechnologies, and CDR3 sequences, V/J genes, productive frequency and template counts were reported. Amplification of TCR beta CDR3 regions started from genomic DNA instead of RNA. The authors processed their data as follows. Pairwise repertoire overlap between tissues was quantified with Jensen-Shannon divergence, where 1 means complete divergence and 0 identical. Tissues were grouped by single-linkage agglomerative hierarchical clustering of pairwise JSD values, and the clustering results were shown as dendrograms. All patient samples were analyzed with GLIPH2 using simulation_depth 1000, kmer_min_depth 3 and cdr3_length_cutoff 8, and only groups containing more than two unique CDR3s were kept. A standardized tissue-overlap score was calculated by extrapolating Jaccard GLIPH-group overlap across patients to a standard repertoire size of 1000 clones. Associations of diversity with clinical or experimental variables used linear mixed-effect models with tissue fixed effects and individual random effects. TCRdb's version of the immuneACCESS table is confined to in-frame rearrangements and falls short of the full clone set. An unresolved V gene accounts for under half of the shortfall where checked; the remainder is of unknown origin. That table supplies the V and J calls and clone size; D and trimming were determined from the DNA. This sample is represented by roughly 50,000 clones; roughly 73% of them were singletons. Of the sample, approximately 0.7% is held by the ten largest clones.

From a lookup of the germline V gene, CDR1 and CDR2 are SGHSA and FRNQAP. Trimmed from V: 2 bases; trimmed from J: 6 bases; junction bases lacking a gene match: 4. Including cysteine and phenylalanine, the CDR3 has 13 amino acids. The DNA shown is the part of the CDR3 that was read: 36 bases, in frame from base 1. The sample comes from a study of tissue T cells after allogeneic stem cell transplantation (dated by TCRdb to 2021 to 2024). With regard to the full study: The study profiled TCR beta repertoires in many tissues obtained from research autopsies of patients with and without GVHD, and also in mouse models of GVHD. The human arm was a prospective observational study without blinding or randomization. Overall study results and their limits: The study did not establish which tissue TCRs were alloreactive or antigen-specific, and some clones may have been host cells that persisted. Within patients, how anatomically similar tissues were was a major factor shaping TCR repertoire composition, regardless of disease or transplant status. The patient cohort was small and varied clinically, and sampling depth was recognized as a limitation. Only a few T cell clones appeared in more than one patient, yet motif-based clustering showed tissue-specific repertoire signatures that were shared between patients. In both patients and mice, T cells from blood and spleen covered only a limited part of the TCR repertoire found in tissues.

The rearrangement combines TRBV16 with TRBJ2-7, with 7 junctional bases fitting TRBD1. The sequence was collected from a pool of C57BL/6 mice in good health. The sequencing sample was made of sorted cells pooled from one or two spleens. The sequenced part of the CDR3 DNA is TGTGCAAGCAGCTTACAGGGGGTTCTTGAACAGTAC. Translation gives CASSLQGVLEQY. The whole CDR3 reads CASSLQGVLEQYF. Joined to the reference TRBV16 and TRBJ2-7 proteins, this CDR3 gives the full variable domain: NAGVIQTPRHKVTGKGQEATLWCEPISGHSAVFWYRQTIVQGLEFLTYFRNQAPIDDSGMPKERFSAQMPNQSHSTLKIQSTQPQDSAVYLCASSLQGVLEQYFGPGTRLTVL.